This TCR beta chain stems from a study of blood T cell repertoires in COVID-19. Study at large: Sources were T cells, B-cell-depleted T cells, or PBMCs; the material itself was cDNA or gDNA.

In the original analysis: How many nucleated cells were present was estimated from reference gene primer amplification. Generated by immunoSEQ multiplex PCR, the TCRdb table keeps only in-frame clones and is missing some. V and J calls and clone size come straight from that table; D and trimming were deduced from the DNA. The sample comprises fewer than 250,000 clones, roughly 85% of which are singletons, and about 9.1% rests with the top ten. Germline loops: CDR1 DFQATT, CDR2 SNEGSKA (reference sequence). Trimming cost V 3 bases and J 8 bases, with 17 bases left between them. The CDR3 totals 14 residues.

Sequenced sample: PBMCs or T cells enriched from blood (not recorded which). The clonotype comes from a woman aged 45-60 years with acute COVID-19. The V call is TRBV20-1, the J call TRBJ2-1, with D possibly matching TRBD2 (5 bases). The DNA for the CDR3 is TGCAGTGCTAGTAGGACTCTCTTTTCAGATGAGCAGTTCTTC. Protein product: CSASRTLFSDEQFF.